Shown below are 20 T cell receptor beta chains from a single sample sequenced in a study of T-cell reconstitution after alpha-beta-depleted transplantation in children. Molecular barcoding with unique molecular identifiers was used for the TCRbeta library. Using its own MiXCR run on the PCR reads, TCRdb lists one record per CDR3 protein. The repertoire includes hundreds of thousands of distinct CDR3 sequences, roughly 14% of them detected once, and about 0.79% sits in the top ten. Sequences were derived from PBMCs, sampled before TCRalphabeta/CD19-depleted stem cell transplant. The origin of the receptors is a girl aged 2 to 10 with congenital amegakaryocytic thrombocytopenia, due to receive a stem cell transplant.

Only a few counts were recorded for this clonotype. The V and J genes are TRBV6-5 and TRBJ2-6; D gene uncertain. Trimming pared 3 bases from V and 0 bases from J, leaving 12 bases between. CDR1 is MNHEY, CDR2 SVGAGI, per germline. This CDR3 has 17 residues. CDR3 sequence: CASSYSALPSGANVLTF. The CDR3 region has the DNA TGTGCCAGCAGTTATTCCGCTCTCCCCTCTGGGGCCAACGTCCTGACTTTC.

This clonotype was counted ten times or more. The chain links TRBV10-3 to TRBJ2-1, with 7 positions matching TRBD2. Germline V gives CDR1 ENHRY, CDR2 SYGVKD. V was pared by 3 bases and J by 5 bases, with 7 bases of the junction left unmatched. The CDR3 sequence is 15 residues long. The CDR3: CAISDRSSGNNEQFF. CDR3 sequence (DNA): TGTGCCATCAGTGATAGGTCTAGCGGCAACAATGAGCAGTTCTTC.

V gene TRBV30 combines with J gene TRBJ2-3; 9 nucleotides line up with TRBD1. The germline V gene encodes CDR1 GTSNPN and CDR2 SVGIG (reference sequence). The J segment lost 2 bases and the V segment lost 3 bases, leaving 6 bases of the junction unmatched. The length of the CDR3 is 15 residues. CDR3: CAWSPTGGFTDTQYF. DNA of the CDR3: TGTGCCTGGAGCCCAACAGGGGGCTTCACAGATACGCAGTATTTT.

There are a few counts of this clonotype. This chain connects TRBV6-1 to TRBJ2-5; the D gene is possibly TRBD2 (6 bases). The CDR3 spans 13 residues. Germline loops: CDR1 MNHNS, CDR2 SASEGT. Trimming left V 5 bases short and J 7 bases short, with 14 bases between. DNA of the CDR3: TGTGCCAGCAGTCAGGGACTCCTCGGGACCCAGTACTTC. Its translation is CASSQGLLGTQYF.

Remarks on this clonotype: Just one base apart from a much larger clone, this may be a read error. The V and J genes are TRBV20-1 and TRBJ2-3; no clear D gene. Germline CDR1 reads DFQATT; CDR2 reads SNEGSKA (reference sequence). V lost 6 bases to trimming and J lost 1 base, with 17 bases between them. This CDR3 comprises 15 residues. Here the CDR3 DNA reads TGCAGTGCCAGAAGTACGATGAGAGGCACAGATACGCAGTATTTT. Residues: CSARSTMRGTDTQYF.

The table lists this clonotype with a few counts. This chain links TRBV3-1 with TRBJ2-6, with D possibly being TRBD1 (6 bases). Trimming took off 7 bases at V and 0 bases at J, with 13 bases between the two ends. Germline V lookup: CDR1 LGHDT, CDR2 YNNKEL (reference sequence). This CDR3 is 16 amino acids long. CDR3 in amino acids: CASTGDTYSGANVLTF. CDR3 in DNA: TGTGCCAGCACCGGGGACACATACTCTGGGGCCAACGTCCTGACTTTC.

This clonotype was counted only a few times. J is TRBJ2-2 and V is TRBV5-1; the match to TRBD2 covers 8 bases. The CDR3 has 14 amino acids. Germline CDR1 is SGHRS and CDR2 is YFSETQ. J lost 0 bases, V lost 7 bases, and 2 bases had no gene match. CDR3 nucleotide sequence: TGCGCCAGCTGTAGCGGGGCGAACACCGGGGAGCTGTTTTTT. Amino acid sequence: CASCSGANTGELFF.

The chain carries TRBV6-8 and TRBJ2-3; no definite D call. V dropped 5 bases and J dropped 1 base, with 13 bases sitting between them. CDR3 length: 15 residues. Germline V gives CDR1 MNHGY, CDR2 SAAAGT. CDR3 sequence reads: CASSTDLKGTDTQYF. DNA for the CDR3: TGTGCCAGCAGTACCGACCTAAAAGGCACAGATACGCAGTATTTT.

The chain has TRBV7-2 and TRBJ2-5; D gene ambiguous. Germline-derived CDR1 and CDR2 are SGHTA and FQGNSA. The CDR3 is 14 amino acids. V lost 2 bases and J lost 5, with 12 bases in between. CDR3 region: CASSLSWIGETQYF. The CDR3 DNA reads TGTGCCAGCAGCTTATCTTGGATTGGGGAGACCCAGTACTTC.

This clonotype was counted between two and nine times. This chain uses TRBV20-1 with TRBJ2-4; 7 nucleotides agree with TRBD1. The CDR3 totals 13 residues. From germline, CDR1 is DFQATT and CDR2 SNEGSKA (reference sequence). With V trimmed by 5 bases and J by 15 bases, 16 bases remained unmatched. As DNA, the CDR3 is TGCAGTGCTTCTCCGGGGACAGATTTCTATCGGTACTTC. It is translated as CSASPGTDFYRYF.

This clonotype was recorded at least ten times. CDR3 sequence (DNA): TGTGCCAGCAAATATTCGTTGGGAGCAGTAGGTGAGCAGTTCTTC. This translates into CASKYSLGAVGEQFF. The V call is TRBV6-1, the J call TRBJ2-1; a possible D gene is TRBD2 (5 bases). The CDR3 length is 15 residues. V was cut by 7 bases and J by 9 bases, with 22 bases left in between. Germline assignment: CDR1 MNHNS and CDR2 SASEGT.

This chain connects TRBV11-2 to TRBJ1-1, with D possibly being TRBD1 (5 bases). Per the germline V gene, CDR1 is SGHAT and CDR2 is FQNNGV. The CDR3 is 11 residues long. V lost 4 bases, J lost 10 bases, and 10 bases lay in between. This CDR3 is CASSSGLGAFF. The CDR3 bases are TGTGCCAGCAGCTCAGGGTTGGGAGCTTTCTTT.

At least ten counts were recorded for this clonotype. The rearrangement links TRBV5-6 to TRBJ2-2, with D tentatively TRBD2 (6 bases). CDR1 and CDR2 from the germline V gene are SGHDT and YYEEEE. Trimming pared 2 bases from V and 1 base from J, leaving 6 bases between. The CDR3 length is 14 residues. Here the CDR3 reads CASSFGRNTGELFF. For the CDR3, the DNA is TGTGCCAGCAGCTTCGGGAGGAACACCGGGGAGCTGTTTTTT.

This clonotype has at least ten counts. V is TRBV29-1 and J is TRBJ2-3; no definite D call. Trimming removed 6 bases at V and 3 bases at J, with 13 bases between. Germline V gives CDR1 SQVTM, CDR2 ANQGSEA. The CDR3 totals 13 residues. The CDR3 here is CSVPLLGTDTQYF. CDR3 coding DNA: TGCAGCGTCCCCTTGTTGGGGACAGATACGCAGTATTTT.

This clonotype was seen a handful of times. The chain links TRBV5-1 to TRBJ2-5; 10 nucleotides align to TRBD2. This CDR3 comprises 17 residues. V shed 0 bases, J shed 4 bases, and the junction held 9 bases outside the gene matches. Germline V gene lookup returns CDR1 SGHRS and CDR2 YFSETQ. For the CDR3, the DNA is TGCGCCAGCAGCTTGGTGGCGGGCCTAGCGGGAGTAGAGACCCAGTACTTC. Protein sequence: CASSLVAGLAGVETQYF.

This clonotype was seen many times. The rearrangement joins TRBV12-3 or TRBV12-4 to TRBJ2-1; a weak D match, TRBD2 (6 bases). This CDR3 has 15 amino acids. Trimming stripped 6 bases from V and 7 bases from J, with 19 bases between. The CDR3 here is CASRKRLVSGNEQFF. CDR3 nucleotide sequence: TGTGCCAGCAGGAAACGACTAGTCTCAGGGAATGAGCAGTTCTTC.

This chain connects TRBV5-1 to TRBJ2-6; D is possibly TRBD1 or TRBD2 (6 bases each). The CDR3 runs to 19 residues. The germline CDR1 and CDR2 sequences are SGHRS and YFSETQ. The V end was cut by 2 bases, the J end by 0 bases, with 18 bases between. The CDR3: CASSLIAGQEGSGANVLTF. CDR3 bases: TGCGCCAGCAGCTTAATTGCGGGACAAGAGGGCTCTGGGGCCAACGTCCTGACTTTC. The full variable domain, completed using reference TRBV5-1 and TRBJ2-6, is KAGVTQTPRYLIKTRGQQVTLSCSPISGHRSVSWYQQTPGQGLQFLFEYFSETQRNKGNFPGRFSGRQFSNSRSEMNVSTLELGDSALYLCASSLIAGQEGSGANVLTFGAGSRLTVL.

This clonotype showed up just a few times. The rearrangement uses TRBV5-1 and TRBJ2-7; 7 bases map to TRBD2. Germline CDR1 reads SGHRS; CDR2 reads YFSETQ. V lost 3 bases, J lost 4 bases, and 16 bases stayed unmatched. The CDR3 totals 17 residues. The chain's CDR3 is CASSSSAGVVGRYEQYF. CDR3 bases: TGCGCCAGCAGCTCATCGGCGGGAGTAGTCGGCCGGTACGAGCAGTACTTC.

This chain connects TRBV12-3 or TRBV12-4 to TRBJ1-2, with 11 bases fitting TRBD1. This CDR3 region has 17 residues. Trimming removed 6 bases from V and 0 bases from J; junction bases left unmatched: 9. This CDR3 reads CASSLPGQGGPNYGYTF. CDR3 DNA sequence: TGTGCCAGCAGCCTCCCGGGACAGGGGGGTCCTAACTATGGCTACACCTTC.

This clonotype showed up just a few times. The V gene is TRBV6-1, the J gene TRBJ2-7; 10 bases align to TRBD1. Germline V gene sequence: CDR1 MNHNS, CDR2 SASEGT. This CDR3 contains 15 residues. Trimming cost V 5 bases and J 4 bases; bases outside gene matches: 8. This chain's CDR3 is CASSRGTGERYEQYF. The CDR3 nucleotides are TGTGCCAGCAGTCGAGGGACAGGGGAGAGGTACGAGCAGTACTTC.